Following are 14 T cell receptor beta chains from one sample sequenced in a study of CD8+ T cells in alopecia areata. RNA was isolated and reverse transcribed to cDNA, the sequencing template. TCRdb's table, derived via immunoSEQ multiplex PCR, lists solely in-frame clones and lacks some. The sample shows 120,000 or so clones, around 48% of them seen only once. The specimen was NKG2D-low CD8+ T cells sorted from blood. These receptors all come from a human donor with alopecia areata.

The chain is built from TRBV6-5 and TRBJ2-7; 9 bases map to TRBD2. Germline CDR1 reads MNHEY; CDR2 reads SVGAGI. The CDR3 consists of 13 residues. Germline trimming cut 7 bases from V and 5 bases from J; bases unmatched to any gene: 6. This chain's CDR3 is CASTILAGHEQYF. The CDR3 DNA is TGTGCCAGCACGATACTAGCGGGTCACGAGCAGTACTTC.

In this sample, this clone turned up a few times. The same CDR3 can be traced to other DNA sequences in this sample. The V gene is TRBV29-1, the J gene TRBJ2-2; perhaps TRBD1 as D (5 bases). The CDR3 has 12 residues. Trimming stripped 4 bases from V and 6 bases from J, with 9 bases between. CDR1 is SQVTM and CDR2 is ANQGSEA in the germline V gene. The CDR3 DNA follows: TGCAGCGTTGTAAGGGGCTCCGGGGAGCTGTTTTTT. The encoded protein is CSVVRGSGELFF.

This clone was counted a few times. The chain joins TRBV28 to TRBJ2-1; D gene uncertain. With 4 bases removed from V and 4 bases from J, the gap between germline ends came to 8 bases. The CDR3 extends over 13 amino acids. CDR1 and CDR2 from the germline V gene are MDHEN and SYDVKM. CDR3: CASSSRLYNEQFF. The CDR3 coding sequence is TGTGCCAGCAGTTCACGCTTGTACAATGAGCAGTTCTTC.

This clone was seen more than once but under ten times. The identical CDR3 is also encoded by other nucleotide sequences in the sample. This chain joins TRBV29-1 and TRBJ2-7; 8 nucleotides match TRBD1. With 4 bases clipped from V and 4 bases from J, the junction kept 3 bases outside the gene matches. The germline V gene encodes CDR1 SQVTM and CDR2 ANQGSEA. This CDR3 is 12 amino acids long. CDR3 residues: CSVGDRGYEQYF. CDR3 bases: TGCAGCGTTGGAGACAGGGGTTACGAGCAGTACTTC.

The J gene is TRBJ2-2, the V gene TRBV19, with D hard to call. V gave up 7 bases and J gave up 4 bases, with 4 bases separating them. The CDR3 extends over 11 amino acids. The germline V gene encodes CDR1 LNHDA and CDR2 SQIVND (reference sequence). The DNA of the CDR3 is TGTGCCAGTACAAGCACCGGGGAGCTGTTTTTT. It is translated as CASTSTGELFF.

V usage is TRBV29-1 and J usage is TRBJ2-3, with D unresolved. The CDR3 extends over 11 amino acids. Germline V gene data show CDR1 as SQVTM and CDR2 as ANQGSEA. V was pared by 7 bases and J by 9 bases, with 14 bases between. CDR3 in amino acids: CSAAQGGTQYF. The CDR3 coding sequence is TGCAGCGCTGCCCAAGGTGGGACGCAGTATTTT.

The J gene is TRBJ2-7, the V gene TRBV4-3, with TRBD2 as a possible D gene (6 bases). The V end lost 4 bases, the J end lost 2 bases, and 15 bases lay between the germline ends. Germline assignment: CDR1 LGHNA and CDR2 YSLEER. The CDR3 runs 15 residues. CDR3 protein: CASSPESSGPYEQYF. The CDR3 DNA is TGCGCCAGCAGCCCTGAGAGTAGCGGACCCTACGAGCAGTACTTC.

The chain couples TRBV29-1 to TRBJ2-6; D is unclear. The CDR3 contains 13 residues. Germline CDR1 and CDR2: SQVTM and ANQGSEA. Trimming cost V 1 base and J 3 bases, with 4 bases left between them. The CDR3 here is CSVEGGGANVLTF. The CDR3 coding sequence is TGCAGCGTTGAAGGCGGTGGGGCCAACGTCCTGACTTTC.

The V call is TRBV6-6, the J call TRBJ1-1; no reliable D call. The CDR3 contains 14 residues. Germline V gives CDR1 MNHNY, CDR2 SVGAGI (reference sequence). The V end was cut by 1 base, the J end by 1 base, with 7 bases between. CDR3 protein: CASSYLAANTEAFF. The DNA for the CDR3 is TGTGCCAGCAGTTACTTGGCCGCGAACACTGAAGCTTTCTTT.

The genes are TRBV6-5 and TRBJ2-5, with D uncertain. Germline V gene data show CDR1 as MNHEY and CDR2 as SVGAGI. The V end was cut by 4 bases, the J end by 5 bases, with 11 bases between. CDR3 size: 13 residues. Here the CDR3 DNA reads TGTGCCAGCAGTTCCCAGGTTGCGGAGACCCAGTACTTC. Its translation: CASSSQVAETQYF.

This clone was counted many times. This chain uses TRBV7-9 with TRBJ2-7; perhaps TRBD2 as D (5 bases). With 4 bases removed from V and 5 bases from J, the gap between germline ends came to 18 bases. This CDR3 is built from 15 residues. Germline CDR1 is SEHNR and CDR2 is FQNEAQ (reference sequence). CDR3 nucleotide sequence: TGTGCCAGCAGCTCCCCCGGGATTAGACCCCACGAGCAGTACTTC. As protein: CASSSPGIRPHEQYF.

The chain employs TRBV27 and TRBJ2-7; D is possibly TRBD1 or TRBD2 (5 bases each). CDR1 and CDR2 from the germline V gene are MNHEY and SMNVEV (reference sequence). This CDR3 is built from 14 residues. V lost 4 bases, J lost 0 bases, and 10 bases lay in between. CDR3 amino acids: CASSSQGRSYEQYF. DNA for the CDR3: TGTGCCAGCAGTTCCCAGGGACGCTCCTACGAGCAGTACTTC.

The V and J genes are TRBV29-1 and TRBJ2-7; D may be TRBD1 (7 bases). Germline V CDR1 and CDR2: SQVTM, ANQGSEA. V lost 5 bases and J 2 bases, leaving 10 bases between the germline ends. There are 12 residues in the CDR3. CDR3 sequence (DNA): TGCAGCGTTCAGGGGGGACCCTACGAGCAGTACTTC. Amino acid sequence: CSVQGGPYEQYF.

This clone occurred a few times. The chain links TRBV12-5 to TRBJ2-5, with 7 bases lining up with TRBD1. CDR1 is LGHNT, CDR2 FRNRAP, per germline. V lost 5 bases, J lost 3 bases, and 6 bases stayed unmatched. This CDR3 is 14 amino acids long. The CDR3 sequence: CASGITGTEETQYF. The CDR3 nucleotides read TGTGCTAGTGGTATAACCGGGACAGAAGAGACCCAGTACTTC.